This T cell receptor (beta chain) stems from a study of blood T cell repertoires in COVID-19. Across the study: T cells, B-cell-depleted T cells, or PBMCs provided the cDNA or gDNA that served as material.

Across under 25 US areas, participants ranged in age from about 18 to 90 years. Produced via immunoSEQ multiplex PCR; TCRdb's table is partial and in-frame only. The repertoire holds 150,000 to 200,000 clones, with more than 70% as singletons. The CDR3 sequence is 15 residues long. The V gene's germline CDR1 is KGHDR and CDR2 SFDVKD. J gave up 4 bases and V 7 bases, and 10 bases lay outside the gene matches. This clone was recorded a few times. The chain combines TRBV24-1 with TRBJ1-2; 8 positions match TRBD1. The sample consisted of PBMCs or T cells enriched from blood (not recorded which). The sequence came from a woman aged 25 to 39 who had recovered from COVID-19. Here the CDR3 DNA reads TGTGCCACCAGCAAGGAGAGGACAGGGACCTATGGCTACACCTTC. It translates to CATSKERTGTYGYTF.